The 17 T cell receptor beta chains presented below share a single source sample, sequenced in a study of T cells in Graves' hyperthyroidism and ophthalmopathy. Amplification of TCR beta CDR3 regions used RNA as the template. TCR CDR3 underwent first-round RT-PCR with the HTBI primer set. TCRdb called the multiplex PCR reads again in MiXCR, with one record for every CDR3 protein. The sample consists of tens of thousands of distinct CDR3 sequences, approximately 45% of them appearing once. Sequencing was done on a sample of blood. These receptor sequences come from a woman aged 25 to 39 with Graves' hyperthyroidism.

This clonotype has only a few counts. The chain recombines TRBV6-5 with TRBJ2-6; perhaps TRBD2 as D (5 bases). The V gene's germline CDR1 is MNHEY and CDR2 SVGAGI. The CDR3 spans 20 residues. Trimming removed 0 bases at V and 0 bases at J, with 18 bases between. The CDR3 loop is CASSYSTALSTSSGANVLTF. The CDR3 region has the DNA TGTGCCAGCAGTTACTCCACAGCGCTGTCTACTAGCTCTGGGGCCAACGTCCTGACTTTC.

The J gene is TRBJ2-3, the V gene TRBV7-3; 10 bases fit TRBD1. Unmatched junction bases numbered 12, after V lost 4 bases and J lost 11 bases. The CDR3 is 15 residues long. Germline CDR1 and CDR2: SGHTA and FQGTGA. Written as DNA, the CDR3 is TGTGCCAGCAGCTCCTGGGACAGGGGAAACAATGAGCAGTATTTT. Translated, it gives CASSSWDRGNNEQYF.

The V and J genes are TRBV19 and TRBJ1-5, with D possibly TRBD1 on 6 matching bases. The germline gives CDR1 LNHDA, CDR2 SQIVND (reference sequence). The germline V and J ends were trimmed by 5 bases and 5 bases, with 16 bases remaining between them. CDR3 size: 15 residues. CDR3 sequence reads: CASSPWGHGYQPQHF. CDR3 DNA sequence: TGTGCCAGTAGTCCCTGGGGACACGGTTATCAGCCCCAGCATTTT.

By sample fraction, this clonotype is medium-sized. This chain uses TRBV20-1 with TRBJ1-5; 10 nucleotides match TRBD1. V shed 3 bases and J 6 bases; nucleotides not matched to a gene: 5. The CDR3 is 14 amino acids. The germline V gene encodes CDR1 DFQATT and CDR2 SNEGSKA (reference sequence). The CDR3 sequence is CSARKGQGIQPQHF. In DNA, the CDR3 is TGCAGTGCTAGGAAGGGACAGGGGATTCAGCCCCAGCATTTT.

This clonotype is a singleton in its sample. The chain employs TRBV20-1 and TRBJ1-6; D might be TRBD1 (5 bases). Germline V gene data show CDR1 as DFQATT and CDR2 as SNEGSKA (reference sequence). V lost 0 bases and J 10 bases, leaving 16 bases between the germline ends. The CDR3 spans 15 residues. The CDR3 spells CSARDLGTAWSPLHF. CDR3 coding DNA: TGCAGTGCTAGAGATTTGGGGACGGCCTGGTCACCCCTCCACTTT.

This clonotype was recorded many times. This chain joins TRBV4-1 and TRBJ2-5, with 7 bases matching TRBD1. Looked up from germline, CDR1 is MGHRA and CDR2 is YSYEKL. V lost 5 bases, J lost 1 base, and 7 bases stayed unmatched. CDR3 length equals 15 residues. The CDR3 DNA follows: TGCGCCAGCAGCACGACAGGGAACCCCCAAGAGACCCAGTACTTC. It specifies CASSTTGNPQETQYF.

This clonotype was recorded at least ten times. V is TRBV5-1 and J is TRBJ2-3, with D possibly being TRBD1 or TRBD2 (6 bases each). Trimming pared 0 bases from V and 2 bases from J, leaving 10 bases between. The CDR3 is 15 residues long. Germline loops: CDR1 SGHRS, CDR2 YFSETQ. CDR3 coding DNA: TGCGCCAGCAGCTTGGAGGAGGGGGACACAGATACGCAGTATTTT. Translated: CASSLEEGDTDTQYF.

At least ten counts were recorded for this clonotype. The J gene is TRBJ2-3, the V gene TRBV2; D is possibly TRBD2 (5 bases). V was shortened by 7 bases and J by 4 bases, with 15 bases between the two germline ends. This CDR3 comprises 14 residues. Germline values: CDR1 SNHLY, CDR2 FYNNEI. CDR3 sequence: CASTLRGSPDTQYF. As DNA, the CDR3 is TGTGCCAGCACCCTTCGAGGGTCCCCAGATACGCAGTATTTT.

At least ten counts were recorded for this clonotype. The rearrangement joins TRBV27 to TRBJ2-2; D not resolved. The germline gives CDR1 MNHEY, CDR2 SMNVEV (reference sequence). V lost 2 bases and J lost 4, with 14 bases in between. This CDR3 is 16 amino acids long. The CDR3 sequence: CASSLPGAQATGELFF. The DNA for the CDR3 is TGTGCCAGCAGTTTACCGGGCGCTCAGGCCACCGGGGAGCTGTTTTTT.

A remark on this clonotype: The conserved closing phenylalanine or tryptophan is absent in this CDR3, likely reflecting a read error. The chain carries TRBV20-1 and TRBJ2-1; 13 bases align to TRBD2. Trimming cost V 6 bases and J 7 bases; bases outside gene matches: 6. The CDR3 consists of 14 residues. Germline V lookup: CDR1 DFQATT, CDR2 SNEGSKA (reference sequence). The DNA for the CDR3 is TGCAGTGCCCTAGGACTAGCGGGAGTAAATGAGCAGTTCCTC. Its protein is CSALGLAGVNEQFL.

This clonotype is deemed medium-sized. V and J are TRBV24-1 and TRBJ1-2; D not certain. The V gene's germline CDR1 is KGHDR and CDR2 SFDVKD. Trimming pared 5 bases from V and 1 base from J, leaving 4 bases between. This CDR3 is 12 amino acids long. The CDR3 nucleotides read TGTGCCACCAGTGCCGTTAACTATGGCTACACCTTC. Translated: CATSAVNYGYTF.

A note on this clonotype: At one boundary the junction diverges from the germline segment, which might be a read error. The V gene is TRBV7-7, the J gene TRBJ2-2; D is ambiguous. Germline CDR1 reads SSHAT; CDR2 reads FNYEAQ (reference sequence). The CDR3 consists of 13 residues. The CDR3 region is CASSSTPTGELFF. CDR3 nucleotide sequence: TGTGCTAGCAGCTCCACTCCCACCGGGGAGCTGTTTTTT.

Relative to its sample, this clonotype is medium-sized (0.01 to 0.1%). The chain uses TRBV24-1 and TRBJ2-5; D unresolved. The germline CDR1 and CDR2 sequences are KGHDR and SFDVKD. The CDR3 has 13 amino acids. Trimming stripped 4 bases from V and 5 bases from J, with 10 bases between. The CDR3 region has the DNA TGTGCCACCAGTGACTCAGCCGAGGAGACCCAGTACTTC. This gives the protein CATSDSAEETQYF.

This clonotype was recorded at least ten times. The chain recombines TRBV20-1 with TRBJ2-5, with TRBD2 matching over 10 bases. With 5 bases clipped from V and 4 bases from J, the junction kept 7 bases outside the gene matches. CDR3 size: 14 residues. Germline assignment: CDR1 DFQATT and CDR2 SNEGSKA (reference sequence). The CDR3: CSAGKAGGGETQYF. CDR3 sequence (DNA): TGCAGTGCTGGAAAAGCGGGAGGGGGAGAGACCCAGTACTTC.

This clonotype was picked up a small number of times. The CDR3 reads CASKGQGSYEQYF. CDR3 in DNA: TGCGCCAGCAAAGGACAGGGGTCCTACGAGCAGTACTTC. The chain joins TRBV10-2 to TRBJ2-7, with TRBD1 matching over 9 bases. The CDR3 spans 13 residues. V was clipped by 7 bases and J by 1 base; unmatched bases: 2. In germline, CDR1 is WSHSY, CDR2 SAAADI.

The V gene is TRBV13, the J gene TRBJ2-2; no clear D. V lost 0 bases to trimming and J lost 0 bases, with 5 bases between them. Germline V gives CDR1 PRHDT, CDR2 FYEKMQ (reference sequence). This CDR3 is built from 15 residues. CDR3 nucleotide sequence: TGTGCCAGCAGCTTAGGGCCGGCGAACACCGGGGAGCTGTTTTTT. Protein: CASSLGPANTGELFF. The variable domain in full, with the rest retrieved from reference TRBV13 and TRBJ2-2, is AAGVIQSPRHLIKEKRETATLKCYPIPRHDTVYWYQQGPGQDPQFLISFYEKMQSDKGSIPDRFSAQQFSDYHSELNMSSLELGDSALYFCASSLGPANTGELFFGEGSRLTVL.

This clonotype appeared many times. The V call is TRBV6-6, the J call TRBJ2-7; D uncertain. V dropped 6 bases and J dropped 4 bases, with 7 bases sitting between them. Germline CDR1 MNHNY, CDR2 SVGAGI (reference sequence). CDR3 size: 11 residues. The CDR3 reads CASRKGYEQYF. CDR3 nucleotides: TGTGCCAGCAGGAAGGGATACGAGCAGTACTTC.